These T cell receptor beta chains were read from a single sample in a study of blood T cells in healthy people across ages. TCRdb called the 5' RACE reads again in MiXCR, with one record for every CDR3 protein. The table has some 700,000 distinct CDR3 sequences, 43% seen once; the top ten hold approximately 22%. Sequencing used blood. The receptors were gathered from a woman aged 55-70 years in good health. CDR3s include the opening cysteine and the closing phenylalanine or tryptophan. D genes are given only for firm matches. Clone size is given for some rows only: seen once, a few or many times, or a class if the clone is expanded.

many | TRBJ2-5 | - | TRBV30 | CAWSIGGQETQYF | TGTGCCTGGAGCATTGGGGGGCAAGAGACCCAGTACTTC
once | TRBJ2-7 | TRBD2 | TRBV4-3 | CASSQELAGLTYEQYF | TGCGCCAGCAGCCAAGAACTAGCGGGGCTAACCTACGAGCAGTACTTC
few | TRBJ2-1 | - | TRBV5-1 | CASGPGVNEQFF | TGCGCCAGCGGGCCAGGGGTCAATGAGCAGTTCTTC
- | TRBJ2-1 | TRBD2 | TRBV28 | CASNRRLAGVYNEQFF | TGTGCCAGCAACCGCCGACTAGCGGGAGTATACAATGAGCAGTTCTTC
- | TRBJ2-2 | TRBD1 | TRBV28 | CASRGTGRNTGELFF | TGTGCCAGCAGAGGGACAGGGCGGAACACCGGGGAGCTGTTTTTT
- | TRBJ2-1 | - | TRBV28 | CAIWGASYNEQFF | TGTGCCATCTGGGGAGCCTCCTACAATGAGCAGTTCTTC
- | TRBJ2-3 | - | TRBV6-2/TRBV6-3 | CASSYSGYGDTQYF | TGCGCCAGCAGTTACTCGGGGTATGGAGATACGCAGTATTTT
- | TRBJ2-7 | - | TRBV21-1 | CASSEEIYEQYF | TGTGCCAGCAGCGAAGAGATCTACGAGCAGTACTTC
- | TRBJ1-2 | - | TRBV6-5 | CASSYTTFRGGYTF | TGTGCCAGCAGTTACACGACCTTCCGGGGCGGCTACACCTTC
- | TRBJ2-7 | TRBD2 | TRBV6-5 | CATLAGDSYEQYF | TGTGCCACCTTAGCGGGAGACTCCTACGAGCAGTACTTC
- | TRBJ2-6 | - | TRBV12-3/TRBV12-4 | CASSLAPGSGANVLTF | TGTGCCAGCAGTTTAGCGCCCGGCTCTGGGGCCAACGTCCTGACTTTC
- | TRBJ2-7 | - | TRBV10-3 | CAITDSWEQYF | TGTGCCATCACAGACTCCTGGGAGCAGTACTTC
- | TRBJ2-7 | TRBD2 | TRBV6-1 | CASSDGGGNYYEQYF | TGTGCCAGCAGTGATGGCGGGGGGAACTACTACGAGCAGTACTTC
- | TRBJ1-1 | - | TRBV24-1 | CATSDSAGGNTEAFF | TGTGCCACCAGTGATTCCGCGGGGGGGAACACTGAAGCTTTCTTT
few | TRBJ1-1 | - | TRBV6-4 | CASSEFSGREAFF | TGTGCCAGCAGTGAATTTAGTGGTCGTGAAGCTTTCTTT
- | TRBJ1-5 | TRBD1 | TRBV12-3/TRBV12-4 | CASSSLTGVGQPQHF | TGTGCCAGCAGTTCGCTGACAGGGGTTGGTCAGCCCCAGCATTTT
- | TRBJ2-7 | - | TRBV27 | CASSRRAGKAYEQYF | TGTGCCAGCAGTCGACGGGCAGGGAAAGCCTACGAGCAGTACTTC
once | TRBJ2-1 | TRBD2 | TRBV29-1 | CSVASGGGNEQFF | TGCAGCGTTGCTAGCGGGGGGGGTAATGAGCAGTTCTTC
- | TRBJ1-1 | TRBD1 | TRBV27 | CASTPGGREGNTEAFF | TGTGCCAGCACTCCAGGGGGCCGGGAAGGGAACACTGAAGCTTTCTTT
- | TRBJ2-3 | - | TRBV7-9 | CASSNKKAGSGADTQYF | TGTGCCAGCAGCAACAAAAAAGCGGGCTCAGGCGCAGATACGCAGTATTTT
- | TRBJ2-3 | - | TRBV6-2/TRBV6-3 | CASTLLGSPRDTQYF | TGTGCCAGCACTTTACTGGGGTCCCCCAGGGATACGCAGTATTTT
- | TRBJ2-4 | - | TRBV3-1 | CASSQVASSLAKNIQYF | TGTGCCAGCAGCCAAGTGGCCAGTTCCTTAGCCAAAAACATTCAGTACTTC
many | TRBJ2-7 | - | TRBV29-1 | CSVQGSYEQYF | TGCAGCGTTCAGGGGTCCTACGAGCAGTACTTC
few | TRBJ2-7 | - | TRBV18 | CASSPPGWGDSYEQYF | TGTGCCAGCTCACCACCGGGATGGGGTGACTCCTACGAGCAGTACTTC
- | TRBJ1-5 | - | TRBV6-2/TRBV6-3 | CASSLNRVAGNQPQHF | TGTGCCAGCAGTTTAAACAGGGTTGCAGGCAATCAGCCCCAGCATTTT
- | TRBJ1-3 | - | TRBV9 | CASSAEGGKNTIYF | TGTGCCAGCAGCGCCGAGGGGGGAAAAAACACCATATATTTT
many | TRBJ2-3 | TRBD2 | TRBV29-1 | CSVQAGGTDTQYF | TGCAGCGTACAAGCGGGAGGCACAGATACGCAGTATTTT
- | TRBJ1-5 | - | TRBV20-1 | CSGRLYSNQPQHF | TGCAGTGGGCGGCTTTATAGCAATCAGCCCCAGCATTTT
few | TRBJ2-1 | - | TRBV20-1 | CSADLPGTFYNEQFF | TGCAGTGCCGACCTCCCGGGGACTTTCTACAATGAGCAGTTCTTC
- | TRBJ2-3 | - | TRBV24-1 | CATSGPGTSTGDTQYF | TGTGCCACCAGTGGCCCCGGGACCTCCACCGGGGATACGCAGTATTTT
- | TRBJ2-5 | - | TRBV29-1 | CSVEVEAQETQYF | TGCAGCGTTGAGGTCGAGGCACAAGAGACCCAGTACTTC